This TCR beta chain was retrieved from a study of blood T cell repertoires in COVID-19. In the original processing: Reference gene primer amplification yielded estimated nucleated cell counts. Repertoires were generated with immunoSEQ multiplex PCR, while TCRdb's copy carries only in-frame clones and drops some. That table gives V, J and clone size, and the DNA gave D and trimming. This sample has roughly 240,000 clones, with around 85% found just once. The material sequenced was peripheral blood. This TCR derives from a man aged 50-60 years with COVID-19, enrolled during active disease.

The CDR3 protein is CASSLFEKTNEKLFF. DNA of the CDR3: TGTGCCAGCAGTTTATTTGAGAAAACTAATGAAAAACTGTTTTTT. This chain uses TRBV28 with TRBJ1-4; no clear D gene. Germline CDR1 and CDR2: MDHEN and SYDVKM. The CDR3 has 15 amino acids. V shed 1 base and J shed 1 base, with 7 bases lying between them.